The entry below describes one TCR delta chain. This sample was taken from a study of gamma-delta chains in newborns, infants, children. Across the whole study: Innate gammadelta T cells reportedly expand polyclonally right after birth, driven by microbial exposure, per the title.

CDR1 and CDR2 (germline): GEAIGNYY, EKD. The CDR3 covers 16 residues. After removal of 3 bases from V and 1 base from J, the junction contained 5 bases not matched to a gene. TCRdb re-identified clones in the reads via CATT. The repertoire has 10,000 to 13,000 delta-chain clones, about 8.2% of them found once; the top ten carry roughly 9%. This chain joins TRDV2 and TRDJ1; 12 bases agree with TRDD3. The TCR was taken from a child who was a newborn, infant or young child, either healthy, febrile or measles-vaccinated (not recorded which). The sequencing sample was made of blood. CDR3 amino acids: CACDQLGDTSTDKLIF. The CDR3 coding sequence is TGTGCCTGTGACCAACTGGGGGATACATCCACCGATAAACTCATCTTT.